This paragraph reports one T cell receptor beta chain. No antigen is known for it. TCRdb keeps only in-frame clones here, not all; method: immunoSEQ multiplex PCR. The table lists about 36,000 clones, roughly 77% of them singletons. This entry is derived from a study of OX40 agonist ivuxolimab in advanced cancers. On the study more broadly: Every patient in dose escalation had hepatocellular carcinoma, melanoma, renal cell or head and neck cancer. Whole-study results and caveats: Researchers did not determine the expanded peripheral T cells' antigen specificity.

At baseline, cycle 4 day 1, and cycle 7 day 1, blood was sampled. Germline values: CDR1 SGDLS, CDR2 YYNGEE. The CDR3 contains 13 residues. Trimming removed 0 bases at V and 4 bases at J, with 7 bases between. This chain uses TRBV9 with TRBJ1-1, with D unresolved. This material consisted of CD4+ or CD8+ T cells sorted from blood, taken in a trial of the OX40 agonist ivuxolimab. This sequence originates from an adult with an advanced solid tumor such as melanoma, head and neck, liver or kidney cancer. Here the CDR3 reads CASSVDGGTEAFF. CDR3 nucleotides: TGTGCCAGCAGCGTAGATGGAGGCACTGAAGCTTTCTTT. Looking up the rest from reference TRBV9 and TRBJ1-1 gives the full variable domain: DSGVTQTPKHLITATGQRVTLRCSPRSGDLSVYWYQQSLDQGLQFLIQYYNGEERAKGNILERFSAQQFPDLHSELNLSSLELGDSALYFCASSVDGGTEAFFGQGTRLTVV.